The T cell receptor (beta chain) described here comes from a study of T cell changes during pregnancy in multiple sclerosis. TCRdb keeps only in-frame clones here, not all; method: immunoSEQ multiplex PCR. The profile shows under 85,000 clones, 90% to 95% of them singletons. Germline-derived CDR1 and CDR2 are MDHEN and SYDVKM. J was trimmed by 7 bases and V by 3 bases; bases with no gene match: 10. CDR3 length: 16 residues. V gene TRBV28 combines with J gene TRBJ2-1, with TRBD2 identical over 9 bases. The source was peripheral blood, collected in the third trimester of pregnancy. This sequence originates from a female donor in good health, enrolled as a control in a pregnancy study. CDR3 bases: TGTGCCAGCAGTTTTTGGGGCGGGGGGGCCAGGAATGAGCAGTTCTTC. Protein product: CASSFWGGGARNEQFF.